This T cell receptor beta chain was identified during a study of T cell responses to AZD1222 COVID-19 vaccine. Regarding the study as a whole: An increase in Spike-specific TCR breadth and depth was observed after two AZD1222 doses. After the peak T cell response, and only then, were repertoires sampled. Only a handful of AZD1222 recipients, six or seven in all, had baseline seropositivity.

The CDR3 loop spans 15 amino acids. Germline V CDR1 and CDR2: ENHRY, SYGVKD. The ends lost 2 bases at V and 0 bases at J; junction bases unmatched: 3. Of note for this clone: What it recognizes is unknown.

Assay used: immunoSEQ multiplex PCR; TCRdb lists only in-frame clones, some missing. The table lists 160,000 or so clones, more than 90% of them singletons. Pooling of second doses given at about 4 or about 12 weeks was done. V usage is TRBV10-3 and J usage is TRBJ2-7; TRBD1 matches 8 bases. The clonotype was recovered from an adult who received the AZD1222 COVID-19 vaccine. This material consisted of peripheral blood, taken 28 days after the second AZD1222 dose. The CDR3 loop reads CAISEGTGSSYEQYF. In nucleotides, the CDR3 is TGTGCCATCAGTGAGGGGACAGGCAGCTCCTACGAGCAGTACTTC.